The T cell receptor beta chain described here comes from a study of CD8 T cells in Susac syndrome (dated by TCRdb to the late 2010s). Describing the broader study: Repertoire sequencing was used to test whether CD8+ T cell activation and differentiation in Susac syndrome was antigen driven. CD8+ T cell repertoire clonality was compared between more than 9 healthy donors, around 14 Susac syndrome patients and around 15 multiple sclerosis patients. Paper-wide results and their limitations: The number of individuals in the TCR sequencing and HLA analysis was recognized as being relatively small.

Peripheral blood CD8+ and CD4+ T cells from healthy donors, Susac syndrome patients and multiple sclerosis patients were profiled using high-throughput TCR beta sequencing. The multiple sclerosis controls were treatment-naive patients who had stable or active relapsing-remitting disease and met the revised McDonald criteria. Bulk CD8+ and CD4+ T cells were purified magnetically by negative isolation, whereas CD8+ TEMRA cells were enriched by FACS. Blood was drawn into EDTA tubes, processed within 24 hours, and PBMCs were isolated by density gradient centrifugation. PBMCs intended for TCR sequencing were cryopreserved in liquid nitrogen and thawed later in a water bath at 37 degrees C. Purity of sorted or isolated CD4+, CD8+ and CD8+ TEMRA cells was at least 90%. Per the germline V gene, SGHAT is the CDR1 and FQNNGV is the CDR2. From its cysteine to its phenylalanine, the CDR3 spans 16 amino acids. The read is trimmed to its CDR3 DNA, 48 bases read in frame from base 1. V and J lose 4 bases and 0 bases, and a span of 10 bases separates them.

About this clonotype: The clone's antigen remains unknown. Base quality data are lacking; no much larger clone is found one base away.

RNA was extracted using the RNeasy kit, and roughly 0.5 to 1 ug of the RNA was reverse transcribed with random hexamers. The immunoSEQ multiplex PCR assay, covering 54 Vbeta and 13 Jbeta segments, was used to amplify TCR beta CDR3 regions. To correct PCR amplification bias, a synthetic template baseline was used for both primer optimization and computational correction. The original pipeline was this. Only productive sequences were kept, with reads annotated to V, D and J genes according to IMGT and analyzed in immunoSEQ Analyzer. Clonality was calculated as one minus the Shannon entropy normalized by log2 of the number of productive unique sequences. For each patient and control, public and private clones were evaluated within the 100 most prevalent clones. Susac-specific clones were defined as absent from healthy and MS cohorts, around 980 published viral clones and other ImmuneACCESS disease sequences. TCRdb passed the public sequencing reads through fastp at Q25 and MiXCR, retaining productive beta sequences. Rows are combined by CDR3 protein, so each entry shows the most common genes and DNA. What appears here as the V and J calls and clone size reflects TCRdb's work, not the paper's. Within this sample are tens of thousands of distinct CDR3 sequences, with around 90% of them counted one time only. Roughly 0.49% of the sample goes to the ten largest clones.

The chain uses TRBV11-2 and TRBJ2-6; TRBD1 is a possible D gene, resting on 5 matching bases. The TCR comes from a human donor with multiple sclerosis. The sample consisted of CD8+ T cells from PBMCs. This receptor carries the CDR3 CASSWGRDSGANVLTF. The bases are TGTGCCAGCAGCTGGGGCAGGGACTCTGGGGCCAACGTCCTGACTTTC. The variable domain in full, with residues beyond the CDR3 obtained from the reference TRBV11-2 and TRBJ2-6 genes, is EAGVAQSPRYKIIEKRQSVAFWCNPISGHATLYWYQQILGQGPKLLIQFQNNGVVDDSQLPKDRFSAERLKGVDSTLKIQPAKLEDSAVYLCASSWGRDSGANVLTFGAGSRLTVL.